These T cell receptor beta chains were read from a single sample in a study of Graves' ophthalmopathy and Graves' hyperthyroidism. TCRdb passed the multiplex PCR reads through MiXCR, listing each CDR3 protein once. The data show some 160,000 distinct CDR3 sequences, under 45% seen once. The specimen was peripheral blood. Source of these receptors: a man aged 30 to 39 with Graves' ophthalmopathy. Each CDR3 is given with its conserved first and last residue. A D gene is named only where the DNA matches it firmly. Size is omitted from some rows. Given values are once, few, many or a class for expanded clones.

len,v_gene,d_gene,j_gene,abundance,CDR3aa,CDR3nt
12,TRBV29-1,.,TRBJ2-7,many,CSASSWGYEQYF,TGCAGCGCCTCAAGCTGGGGATACGAGCAGTACTTC
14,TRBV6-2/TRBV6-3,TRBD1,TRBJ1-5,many,CASSRQGLGQPQHF,TGTGCCAGCAGTCGACAGGGCTTGGGTCAGCCCCAGCATTTT
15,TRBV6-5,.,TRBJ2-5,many,CASSYSTGIGETQYF,TGTGCCAGCAGTTACTCGACCGGCATTGGTGAGACCCAGTACTTC
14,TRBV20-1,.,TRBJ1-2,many,CSARDEEGYYGYTF,TGCAGTGCTAGAGATGAGGAGGGCTACTATGGCTACACCTTC
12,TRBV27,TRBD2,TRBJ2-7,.,CASSRGGDEQYF,TGTGCCAGCAGTCGTGGGGGGGATGAGCAGTACTTC
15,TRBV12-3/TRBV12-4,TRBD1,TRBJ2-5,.,CASSWYRGRGETQYF,TGTGCCAGCAGTTGGTACAGGGGGCGAGGGGAGACCCAGTACTTC
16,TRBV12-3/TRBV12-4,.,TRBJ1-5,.,CASIKKSGGSNQPQHF,TGTGCCAGCATCAAAAAGTCTGGGGGTTCTAATCAGCCCCAGCATTTT
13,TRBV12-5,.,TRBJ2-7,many,CASGPGQIYEQYF,TGTGCTAGTGGTCCCGGACAAATCTACGAGCAGTACTTC
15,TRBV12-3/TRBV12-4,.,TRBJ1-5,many,CASSPPPASYQPQHF,TGTGCCAGCAGCCCCCCCCCAGCTAGTTATCAGCCCCAGCATTTT
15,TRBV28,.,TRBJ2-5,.,CASRNSGQRQETQYF,TGTGCCAGCAGAAATTCAGGACAGCGGCAAGAGACCCAGTACTTC
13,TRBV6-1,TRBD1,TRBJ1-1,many,CASSDRGHTEAFF,TGTGCCAGCAGTGACAGGGGGCACACTGAAGCTTTCTTT
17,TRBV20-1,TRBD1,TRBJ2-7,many,CSARMTTGKFPSYEQYF,TGCAGTGCTAGGATGACGACAGGGAAGTTTCCCTCCTACGAGCAGTACTTC
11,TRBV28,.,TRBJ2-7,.,CASSFGFRQYF,TGTGCCAGCAGTTTTGGCTTCCGCCAGTACTTC
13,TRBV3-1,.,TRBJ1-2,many,CASSPPAGKGYTF,TGTGCCAGCAGCCCCCCAGCAGGGAAGGGCTACACCTTC